The 32 T cell receptor beta chains reported below all come from one sample, sequenced in a study of OX40 agonist ivuxolimab in advanced cancers. Sequenced by immunoSEQ multiplex PCR; TCRdb stores in-frame clones only, minus some. The sample consists of some 110,000 clones, just under 95% of them appearing once. The material sequenced was CD4+ or CD8+ T cells sorted from blood, taken in a trial of the OX40 agonist ivuxolimab. These receptors all stem from an adult with an advanced solid tumor such as melanoma, head and neck, liver or kidney cancer.

This chain uses TRBV4-2 with TRBJ1-5, with D perhaps TRBD1 (6 bases). Trimming removed 5 bases from V and 2 bases from J, with 19 bases in between. Germline assignment: CDR1 LGHNA and CDR2 YNFKEQ. The length of the CDR3 is 17 residues. This CDR3 reads CASSYNQDSFGNQPQHF. For the CDR3, the DNA is TGTGCCAGCAGCTATAACCAGGACAGTTTCGGCAATCAGCCCCAGCATTTT.

This chain connects TRBV9 to TRBJ2-4, with 8 bases aligning to TRBD1. Per germline, CDR1 SGDLS and CDR2 YYNGEE. V trimming: 3 bases; J trimming: 0 bases; junction bases outside the gene matches: 2. The CDR3 consists of 15 residues. As DNA, the CDR3 is TGTGCCAGCAGCGGGGGGACAGGAGCCAAAAACATTCAGTACTTC. Its protein product is CASSGGTGAKNIQYF. The whole variable domain, filled in from reference TRBV9 and TRBJ2-4, reads DSGVTQTPKHLITATGQRVTLRCSPRSGDLSVYWYQQSLDQGLQFLIQYYNGEERAKGNILERFSAQQFPDLHSELNLSSLELGDSALYFCASSGGTGAKNIQYFGAGTRLSVL.

The V and J genes are TRBV5-4 and TRBJ2-3; D is undetermined. Trimming took off 0 bases at V and 2 bases at J, with 4 bases between the two ends. Germline V CDR1 and CDR2: SGHNT, YYREEE (reference sequence). The CDR3 spans 13 residues. The CDR3 is CASSLGATDTQYF. CDR3 sequence (DNA): TGTGCCAGCAGCTTGGGGGCCACAGATACGCAGTATTTT.

This rearrangement joins TRBV4-3 to TRBJ2-3; D not certain. Germline loops: CDR1 LGHNA, CDR2 YSLEER. V dropped 0 bases and J dropped 5 bases, with 3 bases sitting between them. The CDR3 spans 12 residues. The CDR3 sequence is CASSQEKDTQYF. The CDR3 DNA reads TGCGCCAGCAGCCAAGAGAAAGATACGCAGTATTTT.

The rearrangement links TRBV2 to TRBJ2-2, with 8 nucleotides matching TRBD2. The V and J ends lost 9 bases and 4 bases, in that order; junction bases with no gene match: 10. Germline CDR1 reads SNHLY; CDR2 reads FYNNEI. This CDR3 spans 15 amino acids. CDR3 nucleotides: TGTGCCAGAAGGTTGAGCGGGAGTGTCACCGGGGAGCTGTTTTTT. This gives the protein CARRLSGSVTGELFF.

The rearrangement joins TRBV7-3 to TRBJ2-5; either TRBD1 or TRBD2 may supply D (5 bases each). Germline values: CDR1 SGHTA, CDR2 FQGTGA. The CDR3 loop spans 15 amino acids. V was pared by 5 bases and J by 3 bases, with 16 bases between. The CDR3 coding sequence is TGTGCCAGCAGCCCGTCGGGACGGCCCGAAGAGACCCAGTACTTC. Encoded protein: CASSPSGRPEETQYF.

As regards this clone: At one of its ends the junction is not consistent with the germline gene, which may arise from a read error. This chain connects TRBV28 to TRBJ1-5; 8 nucleotides align to TRBD1. Germline V CDR1 and CDR2: MDHEN, SYDVKM. This CDR3 contains 12 residues. CDR3 sequence reads: CASSFPDREWYF. The CDR3 DNA sequence: TGTGCCAGCAGTTTCCCGGACAGGGAATGGTATTTT. The full variable domain, completed using reference TRBV28 and TRBJ1-5, is DVKVTQSSRYLVKRTGEKVFLECVQDMDHENMFWYRQDPGLGLRLIYFSYDVKMKEKGDIPEGYSVSREKKERFSLILESASTNQTSMYLCASSFPDREWYFGDGTRLSIL.

In regard to this clone: The same CDR3 is also encoded by other DNA sequences in this sample. This rearrangement joins TRBV27 to TRBJ1-4; TRBD1 is a possible D gene (5 bases). The germline V and J ends were trimmed by 5 bases and 0 bases, with 10 bases remaining between them. This CDR3 spans 15 amino acids. Per the germline V gene, CDR1 is MNHEY and CDR2 is SMNVEV (reference sequence). CDR3 residues: CASSARAATNEKLFF. The CDR3 nucleotides read TGTGCCAGCAGTGCCAGGGCCGCAACTAATGAAAAACTGTTTTTT.

This clone was counted once. V is TRBV11-2 and J is TRBJ1-1; TRBD1 agrees at 7 bases. V lost 0 bases to trimming and J lost 8 bases; unmatched junction nucleotides: 12. This CDR3 comprises 16 residues. Germline-derived CDR1 and CDR2 are SGHAT and FQNNGV. CDR3: CASSLDKGSRGQEAFF. The CDR3 DNA follows: TGTGCCAGCAGCTTAGATAAAGGTTCGAGGGGGCAAGAAGCTTTCTTT. Filled out from reference TRBV11-2 and TRBJ1-1, the complete variable domain reads EAGVAQSPRYKIIEKRQSVAFWCNPISGHATLYWYQQILGQGPKLLIQFQNNGVVDDSQLPKDRFSAERLKGVDSTLKIQPAKLEDSAVYLCASSLDKGSRGQEAFFGQGTRLTVV.

The chain employs TRBV6-4 and TRBJ2-1; TRBD2 might be the D (6 bases). Germline-derived CDR1 and CDR2 are MRHNA and SNTAGT. Between the trimmed V and J ends, which lost 0 bases and 7 bases, there was a span of 13 bases. There are 15 residues in the CDR3. The CDR3 DNA reads as TGTGCCAGCAGTGACTCTGGCGGGGTCGGGAATGAGCAGTTCTTC. It encodes CASSDSGGVGNEQFF.

V usage is TRBV11-3 and J usage is TRBJ2-6, with 8 positions matching TRBD1. Trimming at V came to 0 bases and at J to 0 bases, leaving 1 base not matched to a gene. CDR3 length: 17 amino acids. Looked up from germline, CDR1 is SGHNT and CDR2 is YENEEA. CDR3: CASSLDGTGSGANVLTF. As DNA, the CDR3 is TGTGCCAGCAGCTTAGACGGGACAGGCTCTGGGGCCAACGTCCTGACTTTC.

A note on this clone: One end of the junction fails to match germline, which may point to a read error. Written as DNA, the CDR3 is TGTGCTAGCAGCTTAGCGGGGAGTGCCGTCAATGAGCAGTTCTTC. Amino acid sequence: CASSLAGSAVNEQFF. The V and J genes are TRBV7-7 and TRBJ2-1; 8 nucleotides align to TRBD2. The CDR3 extends over 15 amino acids. The germline V gene encodes CDR1 SSHAT and CDR2 FNYEAQ (reference sequence).

V and J are TRBV21-1 and TRBJ1-5; the table calls TRBD1, which could not be checked here. TRBV21-1 is a pseudogene. CDR3 length: 13 amino acids. The CDR3 is CASSRPGFQPQHF. The CDR3 bases are TGTGCCAGCAGCCGCCCAGGGTTTCAGCCCCAGCATTTT.

This chain joins TRBV28 and TRBJ2-7; D not certain. Between the trimmed V and J ends, which lost 3 bases and 3 bases, there was a span of 9 bases. CDR1 is MDHEN and CDR2 is SYDVKM in the germline V gene. This CDR3 contains 13 residues. The chain's CDR3 is CASSLLVGYEQYF. CDR3 nucleotides: TGTGCCAGCAGTTTGTTAGTAGGCTACGAGCAGTACTTC. The whole variable domain, filled in from reference TRBV28 and TRBJ2-7, reads DVKVTQSSRYLVKRTGEKVFLECVQDMDHENMFWYRQDPGLGLRLIYFSYDVKMKEKGDIPEGYSVSREKKERFSLILESASTNQTSMYLCASSLLVGYEQYFGPGTRLTVT.

The rearrangement links TRBV5-1 to TRBJ2-7, with D perhaps TRBD1 (5 bases). The CDR3 runs to 14 residues. V was trimmed by 4 bases and J by 6 bases, leaving 17 bases between them. Germline CDR1 and CDR2: SGHRS and YFSETQ. CDR3 region: CASSPWGGLGEQYF. The CDR3 nucleotides read TGCGCCAGCAGCCCTTGGGGCGGTTTAGGCGAGCAGTACTTC.

V and J are TRBV6-1 and TRBJ2-7; D gene unclear. The V gene lost 7 bases and the J gene lost 3 bases, with 7 bases spanning the gap. The CDR3 has 11 amino acids. The germline V gene encodes CDR1 MNHNS and CDR2 SASEGT. In nucleotides, the CDR3 is TGTGCCAGCACTAAGGGCTACGAGCAGTACTTC. This gives the protein CASTKGYEQYF.

The chain couples TRBV7-6 to TRBJ2-7; TRBD2 might be the D (5 bases). Germline CDR1 is SGHVS and CDR2 is FNYEAQ. The length of the CDR3 is 17 residues. The germline V and J ends were trimmed by 1 base and 3 bases, with 19 bases remaining between them. The CDR3 spells CASSLGAGRRVYYEQYF. The CDR3 bases are TGTGCCAGCAGCTTAGGAGCCGGAAGGCGGGTATACTACGAGCAGTACTTC.

This rearrangement joins TRBV12-5 to TRBJ1-1; D is undetermined. There are 16 residues in the CDR3. The V end was cut by 1 base, the J end by 6 bases, with 18 bases between. The V gene's germline CDR1 is LGHNT and CDR2 FRNRAP. The CDR3 DNA is TGTGCTAGTGGTTTGGCTGGAGTACGCCAGGACCCTGAAGCTTTCTTT. This encodes CASGLAGVRQDPEAFF.

The chain couples TRBV27 to TRBJ1-5; no clear D. Per the germline V gene, CDR1 is MNHEY and CDR2 is SMNVEV (reference sequence). Trimming cost V 5 bases and J 0 bases, with 14 bases left between them. The CDR3 spans 16 residues. Here the CDR3 DNA reads TGTGCCAGCAGTCGACGGGGAGATAATAGCAATCAGCCCCAGCATTTT. It codes for CASSRRGDNSNQPQHF.

The chain recombines TRBV13 with TRBJ1-1; unclear D gene. The CDR3 has 14 amino acids. The germline CDR1 and CDR2 sequences are PRHDT and FYEKMQ (reference sequence). Trimming took 3 bases from V and 1 from J, leaving 9 bases between them. The CDR3 region has the DNA TGTGCCAGCAGCTTTAAAGGGTGGAACACTGAAGCTTTCTTT. Its translation: CASSFKGWNTEAFF.

The chain employs TRBV30 and TRBJ1-6, with 7 bases aligning to TRBD1. Unmatched junction bases numbered 3, after V lost 0 bases and J lost 4 bases. The CDR3 extends over 15 amino acids. Germline loops: CDR1 GTSNPN, CDR2 SVGIG (reference sequence). The chain's CDR3 is CAWSVTGQYNSPLHF. In DNA form, the CDR3 reads TGTGCCTGGAGTGTAACGGGACAGTATAATTCACCCCTCCACTTT.

The chain is built from TRBV15 and TRBJ2-7; 11 positions match TRBD2. This CDR3 contains 16 residues. The trim removed 1 base at V and 4 bases at J, leaving 6 bases unmatched. Germline assignment: CDR1 LNHNV and CDR2 YYDKDF (reference sequence). CDR3 amino acids: CATSRGGTSGEYEQYF. In DNA form, the CDR3 reads TGTGCCACCAGCAGAGGTGGGACTAGCGGAGAATACGAGCAGTACTTC.

The chain employs TRBV6-5 and TRBJ1-5; D uncertain. Per germline, CDR1 MNHEY and CDR2 SVGAGI. This CDR3 region has 13 residues. Trimming left V 4 bases short and J 9 bases short, with 13 bases between. The DNA for the CDR3 is TGTGCCAGCAGTTTTGGACGGAGAGGGCCCCAGCATTTT. This gives the protein CASSFGRRGPQHF.

DNA of the CDR3: TGTGCCAGCAGCGTGGGGTATGAAGAGACCCAGTACTTC. This translates into CASSVGYEETQYF. This chain joins TRBV9 and TRBJ2-5; D is ambiguous. Per the germline V gene, CDR1 is SGDLS and CDR2 is YYNGEE. The CDR3 consists of 13 residues. The V end was cut by 2 bases, the J end by 3 bases, with 8 bases between.

This rearrangement joins TRBV28 to TRBJ1-1, with D tentatively TRBD1 (6 bases). The CDR3 totals 16 residues. Trimming removed 2 bases from V and 3 bases from J, with 16 bases in between. Germline CDR1 reads MDHEN; CDR2 reads SYDVKM. CDR3 sequence: CASSLPVMGADTEAFF. The CDR3 DNA reads as TGTGCCAGCAGTTTACCCGTAATGGGGGCCGACACTGAAGCTTTCTTT.

The chain employs TRBV11-2 and TRBJ2-3; no clear D gene. Trimming removed 0 bases from V and 5 bases from J, with 9 bases in between. The CDR3 runs to 14 residues. The germline V gene has CDR1 SGHAT and CDR2 FQNNGV. CDR3 bases: TGTGCCAGCAGCTTAGATAGAGGTAGAGATACGCAGTATTTT. Translating gives CASSLDRGRDTQYF.

This clone was seen more than once but under ten times. The chain uses TRBV7-9 and TRBJ1-1; no clear D. CDR3 length equals 11 residues. In germline, CDR1 is SEHNR, CDR2 FQNEAQ (reference sequence). Trimming removed 5 bases from V and 6 bases from J, with 7 bases in between. The CDR3 is CASSQWSEAFF. The CDR3 nucleotides are TGTGCCAGCAGCCAGTGGTCTGAAGCTTTCTTT. Combining the CDR3 with reference TRBV7-9 and TRBJ1-1 gives the whole variable domain DTGVSQNPRHKITKRGQNVTFRCDPISEHNRLYWYRQTLGQGPEFLTYFQNEAQLEKSRLLSDRFSAERPKGSFSTLEIQRTEQGDSAMYLCASSQWSEAFFGQGTRLTVV.

The CDR3, as DNA: TGTGCCAGCGCCCTCCTACGAGGGGACACTGAAGCTTTCTTT. Amino acid sequence: CASALLRGDTEAFF. The rearrangement joins TRBV5-6 to TRBJ1-1, with D possibly TRBD1 on 5 matching bases. The ends were cut back, 7 bases at V and 3 bases at J, with 16 bases in the middle. Germline values: CDR1 SGHDT, CDR2 YYEEEE. The CDR3 totals 14 residues.

V gene TRBV21-1 combines with J gene TRBJ1-5; the tabulated D call, TRBD1, remains unverified against the DNA. TRBV21-1 is a pseudogene segment. The CDR3 is made up of 17 amino acids. CDR3 region: CASNDKDATYSNQPQHF. Written as DNA, the CDR3 is TGTGCCAGCAACGACAAAGATGCAACTTATAGCAATCAGCCCCAGCATTTT.

The rearrangement links TRBV5-1 to TRBJ2-7, with D perhaps matching TRBD1 or TRBD2 (6 bases each). Germline V gene sequence: CDR1 SGHRS, CDR2 YFSETQ. V was trimmed by 4 bases and J by 4 bases, leaving 18 bases between them. CDR3 length: 15 amino acids. CDR3 protein: CASSPEGGTRYEQYF. The CDR3, as DNA: TGCGCCAGCAGCCCGGAAGGGGGGACCCGATACGAGCAGTACTTC.

This clone was counted only a few times. V and J are TRBV6-5 and TRBJ1-2; TRBD1 matches 7 bases. V lost 6 bases, J lost 4 bases, and 5 bases stayed unmatched. The CDR3 sequence is 13 residues long. CDR1 MNHEY and CDR2 SVGAGI come from the germline V gene. The CDR3 bases are TGTGCCAGCAGCCCGGGGACAGTCTATGGCTACACCTTC. Amino acids: CASSPGTVYGYTF.

The rearrangement links TRBV7-2 to TRBJ2-7; 12 nucleotides agree with TRBD2. CDR1 is SGHTA and CDR2 is FQGNSA in the germline V gene. There are 15 residues in the CDR3. V was clipped by 5 bases and J by 4 bases; unmatched bases: 6. CDR3 coding DNA: TGTGCCAGCAGCGAAAAGACTAGCGGGAGTTACGAGCAGTACTTC. As protein: CASSEKTSGSYEQYF.